This TCR beta chain is from a study of cytomegalovirus exposure and HLA in healthy donors. The CDR3 length is 16 residues. Germline V gene sequence: CDR1 MNHNY, CDR2 SVGAGI (reference sequence). V lost 0 bases and J 5 bases, leaving 13 bases between the germline ends. This PCR relied on a set of 60 Vbeta primers and 13 Jbeta primers. Original analysis: Counted up in a later analysis, unique TCR beta chains came to about 80 million, with around 10 million shared. Profiling relied on immunoSEQ multiplex PCR, and the TCRdb table lists in-frame clones only, not all of them. V and J calls and clone size are those listed in that table; D and trimming were worked out from the DNA. The sample lists some 200,000 clones, around 86% seen once, with 1.6% in the top ten. General observations from the study: A previous analysis found most TCR beta V segments productive roughly 90% or roughly 30% of the time. Only CMV serostatus was available as immune exposure information. According to the study, about 180 TCR beta chains were cytomegalovirus-associated.

With respect to this clone: Antigen: not known.

Material for sequencing was PBMCs. This TCR derives from a man aged 50 to 59 in good health and CMV-seronegative. This chain connects TRBV6-6 to TRBJ2-2, with D tentatively TRBD2 (5 bases). CDR3 protein: CASSYSGLAGTGELFF. In DNA form, the CDR3 reads TGTGCCAGCAGTTACTCGGGTCTAGCAGGTACCGGGGAGCTGTTTTTT.